Below are 6 T cell receptor beta chains sequenced from a single sample in a study of T cells in Graves' hyperthyroidism and ophthalmopathy. The investigators amplified TCR beta CDR3 regions from RNA transcripts. HTBI primers were the set used in a first-round RT-PCR of the TCR CDR3. TCRdb re-analysed the multiplex PCR reads in MiXCR, keeping a single row per CDR3 protein. The sample has fewer than 450,000 distinct CDR3 sequences; about a sixth are singletons. What was sequenced was blood. The receptor source for this set is a woman aged 25-40 years with Graves' hyperthyroidism that later progressed to Graves' ophthalmopathy.

Ten or more counts support this clonotype. The chain has TRBV6-1 and TRBJ1-1; D is perhaps TRBD1 (5 bases). This CDR3 spans 14 amino acids. Germline CDR1 MNHNS, CDR2 SASEGT. Trimming pared 1 base from V and 3 bases from J, leaving 9 bases between. Here the CDR3 DNA reads TGTGCCAGCAGTGAAGGCGGGACCTACACTGAAGCTTTCTTT. Amino acids: CASSEGGTYTEAFF.

This clonotype was observed at least ten times. At one of its ends the junction is not consistent with the germline gene, which may arise from a read error. The chain recombines TRBV12-3 or TRBV12-4 with TRBJ2-5; D possibly uses TRBD1 or TRBD2 (5 bases each). This CDR3 has 13 residues. CDR3 DNA sequence: TGTGCCAGCAGTCGGACACGGGGAGAGGCCCAGTACTTC. This sequence encodes CASSRTRGEAQYF.

This clonotype has at least ten counts. The J gene is TRBJ2-7, the V gene TRBV28, with unresolved D. There are 15 residues in the CDR3. Trimming took 3 bases from V and 1 from J, leaving 13 bases between them. Germline CDR1 and CDR2: MDHEN and SYDVKM. CDR3 DNA sequence: TGTGCCAGCAGTTTTGGCCCCGGACCATCCTACGAGCAGTACTTC. Its translation: CASSFGPGPSYEQYF.

This clonotype was observed at least ten times. The junction shows a germline mismatch at one end, possibly a read error. The V call is TRBV30, the J call TRBJ2-1; no reliable D call. The CDR3 contains 12 residues. Germline CDR1 reads GTSNPN; CDR2 reads SVGIG (reference sequence). For the CDR3, the DNA is TGTGCCTGGAGTTACGACGGCAATGAGCAGTCCTTC. Protein: CAWSYDGNEQSF.

This clonotype was seen many times. The chain is built from TRBV29-1 and TRBJ2-7; no clear D gene. The CDR3 sequence is 10 residues long. Germline V gene data show CDR1 as SQVTM and CDR2 as ANQGSEA. Trimming shortened V by 4 bases and J by 5 bases, and 6 bases separated the two germline ends. The CDR3 coding sequence is TGCAGCGTTGTACAGCACGAGCAGTACTTC. Translation gives CSVVQHEQYF.

In this sample, this clonotype turned up many times. The V and J genes are TRBV6-1 and TRBJ2-5, with D maybe TRBD1 (5 bases). With 0 bases removed from V and 3 bases from J, the gap between germline ends came to 11 bases. The length of the CDR3 is 15 residues. Per germline, CDR1 MNHNS and CDR2 SASEGT. The CDR3 DNA follows: TGTGCCAGCAGTGAAGCAGGGGTTTGGGAAGAGACCCAGTACTTC. Its translation: CASSEAGVWEETQYF.